This TCR beta chain was found in a study of cytomegalovirus exposure and HLA in healthy donors. This clone was seen a few times. Germline V gene sequence: CDR1 SEHNR, CDR2 FQNEAQ (reference sequence). CDR3 length: 16 amino acids. The V end was cut by 8 bases, the J end by 9 bases, with 26 bases between. The PCR ran on 60 Vbeta and 13 Jbeta primers. Profiled with immunoSEQ multiplex PCR; TCRdb holds only in-frame clones, not every one. The sample holds 100,000 to 150,000 clones, less than 80% seen once. This receptor was taken from a man aged 45-65 years in good health and CMV-seronegative. V and J are TRBV7-9 and TRBJ1-5, with a tentative D call TRBD1 (6 bases). Material for sequencing was PBMCs. The CDR3 is CASRPIGVRTVWPQHF. Written as DNA, the CDR3 is TGTGCCAGCCGACCTATTGGCGTGAGGACAGTCTGGCCCCAGCATTTT.